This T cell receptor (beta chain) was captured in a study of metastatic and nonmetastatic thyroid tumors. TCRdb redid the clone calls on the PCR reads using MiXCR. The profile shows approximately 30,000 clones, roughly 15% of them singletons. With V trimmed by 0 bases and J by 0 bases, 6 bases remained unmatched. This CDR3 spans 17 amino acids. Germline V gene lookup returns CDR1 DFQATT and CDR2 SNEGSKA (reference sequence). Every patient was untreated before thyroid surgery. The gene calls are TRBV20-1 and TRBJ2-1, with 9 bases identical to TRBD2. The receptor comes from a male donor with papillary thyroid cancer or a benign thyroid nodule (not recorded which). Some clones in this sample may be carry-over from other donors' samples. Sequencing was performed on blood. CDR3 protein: CSARDLNSGGSYNEQFF. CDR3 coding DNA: TGCAGTGCTAGAGATCTAAATAGCGGGGGCTCCTACAATGAGCAGTTCTTC.